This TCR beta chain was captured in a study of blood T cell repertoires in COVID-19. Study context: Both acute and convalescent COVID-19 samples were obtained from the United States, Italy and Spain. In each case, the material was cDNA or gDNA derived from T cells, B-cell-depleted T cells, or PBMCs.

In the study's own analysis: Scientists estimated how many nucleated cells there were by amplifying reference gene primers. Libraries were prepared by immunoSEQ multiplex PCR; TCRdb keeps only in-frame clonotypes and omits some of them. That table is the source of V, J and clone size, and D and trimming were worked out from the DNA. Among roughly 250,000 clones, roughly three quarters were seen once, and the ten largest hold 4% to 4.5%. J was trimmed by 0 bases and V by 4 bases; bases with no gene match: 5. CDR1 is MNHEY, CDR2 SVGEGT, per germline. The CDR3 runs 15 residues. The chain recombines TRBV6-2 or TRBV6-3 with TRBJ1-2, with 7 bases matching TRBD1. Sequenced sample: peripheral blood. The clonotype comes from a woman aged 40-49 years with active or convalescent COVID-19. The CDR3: CASSSPTGTNYGYTF. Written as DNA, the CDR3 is TGTGCCAGCAGTTCCCCGACAGGGACTAACTATGGCTACACCTTC.